The present T cell receptor (beta chain) was sequenced within a study of OX40 agonist ivuxolimab in advanced cancers. For the wider study: The costimulatory receptor OX40 (CD134) was targeted by ivuxolimab, a fully human IgG2 agonistic monoclonal antibody. Intravenous ivuxolimab was administered to patients every 2 weeks at six dose levels: 0.01, 0.1, 0.3, 1.5, 3 and 10 mg/kg. Of the approximately 54 patients in dose escalation, 19 had hepatocellular carcinoma, roughly 15 had melanoma, 9 had renal cell carcinoma and 9 had head and neck cancer. In the dose-escalation cohort, 75% to 85% of patients were male, and the mean age was 60 years with a range of roughly 20 to 79. Patients were allowed to have had prior anti-PD-1, anti-PD-L1 or anti-CTLA-4 therapy, and roughly 40% of the dose-escalation patients had previously received checkpoint inhibitors. Partial responses occurred in three dose-escalation patients: two with cutaneous melanoma and one with hepatocellular carcinoma. The purpose of peripheral TCRbeta sequencing was to test whether ivuxolimab changed TCR sequence diversity and led to clonal T-cell expansion. The paper reports the monotherapy dose-escalation portion (N of about 47 patients) of the phase I ivuxolimab trial. Results and caveats for the whole study, not just this receptor: Which antigens the clonally expanded peripheral T cells were specific for was not determined. After ivuxolimab, more expanded clones were found on average in CD8+ T cells than in CD4+ T cells. Partial responders in the 0.1-3.0 mg/kg groups had among the lowest normalized peripheral clonal expansion, especially among CD8+ T cells. At doses from 0.1 to 3.0 mg/kg, clonal expansion was seen in both CD4+ and CD8+ blood T cells between baseline and week 6. Low levels of normalized T-cell clonal expansion were also seen in some patients who did not respond.

About this clone: What antigen it recognizes has not been identified. No much larger clone exists at a distance of one base, and base qualities are not known.

The trial excluded patients who had a history of autoimmune disease or were on systemic immunosuppression. Peripheral blood for TCR sequencing was collected from all dose cohorts at baseline, on cycle 4 day 1, and on cycle 7 day 1. The samples were taken from a phase I, first-in-human, multicenter, open-label dose-escalation trial of ivuxolimab. Adults with locally advanced or metastatic melanoma, renal cell, hepatocellular, or head and neck squamous cell carcinoma were enrolled in the trial. CD4+ and CD8+ T cells were sorted separately from peripheral blood before TCR sequencing. For sequencing of the TCRbeta CDR3 region, genomic DNA was extracted from the sorted cells. The immunoSEQ Assay was used for sequencing of TCRbeta CDR3 regions. What TCRdb holds here is the immuneACCESS table cut down to in-frame rearrangements. Part of the clones is not present; checked against another copy, under half of the missing clones reflect an unresolved V gene, and the others are unexplained. The sample data list 65,000 or so clones, and 86% of these were observed just once. Under 3.5% of the sample rests with the top ten.

CDR1 and CDR2, per the germline V gene, are SGHDT and YYEEEE. The CDR3 measures 13 amino acids from cysteine to phenylalanine. CDR3 DNA is the only sequence kept; it has 39 bases, read in frame from the first base. Cut back by 1 base and 3 bases, the V and J ends lie 7 bases apart. This TCR came from an adult with an advanced solid tumor such as melanoma, head and neck, liver or kidney cancer. The sample in question was CD4+ or CD8+ T cells sorted from blood, obtained in a trial of the OX40 agonist ivuxolimab. The V and J segments used are TRBV5-6 and TRBJ2-5; a tentative D match to TRBD2 spans 6 bases. The DNA reads as follows: TGTGCCAGCAGCTTGCGCGGGGAAGAGACCCAGTACTTC. This translates into CASSLRGEETQYF. The full variable domain, completed from the reference TRBV5-6 and TRBJ2-5 proteins outside the CDR3, reads DAGVTQSPTHLIKTRGQQVTLRCSPKSGHDTVSWYQQALGQGPQFIFQYYEEEERQRGNFPDRFSGHQFPNYSSELNVNALLLGDSALYLCASSLRGEETQYFGPGTRLLVL.